Listed below are T cell receptor beta chains from one sample, sequenced in a study of blood T cell repertoires in COVID-19. Libraries were prepared by immunoSEQ multiplex PCR; TCRdb keeps only in-frame clonotypes and omits some of them. The data hold about 230,000 clones, with around four fifths observed a single time. The sequencing sample was made of peripheral blood. These receptors all come from a woman in her 70s with active or convalescent COVID-19. The CDR3 runs from the conserved cysteine through the conserved F or W. The D gene is left open where the match is weak. Clone size, where shown, is once, few, many, or a class for clones that have expanded.

DNA: TGTGCCAGCAGTTTTGCAGGGGGCAACACTGAAGCTTTCTTT
CDR3: CASSFAGGNTEAFF
V: TRBV6-2/TRBV6-3
J: TRBJ1-1
D: TRBD1
length: 14
size: NA

DNA: TGTGCCAGTAGGCCGACAGGGTTTCAGCCCCAGCATTTT
CDR3: CASRPTGFQPQHF
V: TRBV19
J: TRBJ1-5
D: TRBD1
length: 13
size: NA

DNA: TGCAGCGCTACAGGGGGCGCAGGTCAGCCCCAGCATTTT
CDR3: CSATGGAGQPQHF
V: TRBV29-1
J: TRBJ1-5
D: TRBD1
length: 13
size: NA

DNA: TGTGCCAGCAGCCAGAACAGCTACAATCAGCCCCAGCATTTT
CDR3: CASSQNSYNQPQHF
V: TRBV3-1/TRBV3-2
J: TRBJ1-5
D: NA
length: 14
size: NA

DNA: TGTGCCAGTAGTATAGGGGCCCGGGAAAAACTGTTTTTT
CDR3: CASSIGAREKLFF
V: TRBV19
J: TRBJ1-4
D: NA
length: 13
size: NA

DNA: TGCGCCAGCAGCTTGGCTGGAGGGTTTTCCTACGAGCAGTACTTC
CDR3: CASSLAGGFSYEQYF
V: TRBV5-1
J: TRBJ2-7
D: NA
length: 15
size: NA

DNA: TGTGCCAGCAGTTCCCAGGGGGCTAGGGGCTACACCTTC
CDR3: CASSSQGARGYTF
V: TRBV28
J: TRBJ1-2
D: TRBD1
length: 13
size: NA

DNA: TGTGCCAGCAGCCGACAGGGGGGCACTGAAGCTTTCTTT
CDR3: CASSRQGGTEAFF
V: TRBV7-9
J: TRBJ1-1
D: TRBD1
length: 13
size: NA

DNA: TGTGCCAGCAGTCCGTACGGACAGGGAGAGACCCAGTACTTC
CDR3: CASSPYGQGETQYF
V: TRBV2
J: TRBJ2-5
D: TRBD1
length: 14
size: NA

DNA: TGTGCCAGCAGCGTAGGGACTAGCGGGGCCTCCTACAATGAGCAGTTCTTC
CDR3: CASSVGTSGASYNEQFF
V: TRBV9
J: TRBJ2-1
D: TRBD2
length: 17
size: once

DNA: TGTGCCAGCAGGGGGCTATCCAGCCGCACCGCGAACACCGGGGAGCTGTTTTTT
CDR3: CASRGLSSRTANTGELFF
V: TRBV7-9
J: TRBJ2-2
D: NA
length: 18
size: NA

DNA: TGTGCCTGGAGGGTGTCGGGTATTAATGAGCAGTTCTTC
CDR3: CAWRVSGINEQFF
V: TRBV30
J: TRBJ2-1
D: NA
length: 13
size: NA

DNA: TGTGCCAGCAGTTTACAGGGTTATGAGTACTTC
CDR3: CASSLQGYEYF
V: TRBV27
J: TRBJ2-7
D: NA
length: 11
size: NA

DNA: TGTGCCAGCAGCCTAACAGGGGATACGCAGTATTTT
CDR3: CASSLTGDTQYF
V: TRBV3-1/TRBV3-2
J: TRBJ2-3
D: NA
length: 12
size: NA

DNA: TGTGCCAGCAGCTTGAGGACTAGCGTCACCACAGATACGCAGTATTTT
CDR3: CASSLRTSVTTDTQYF
V: TRBV5-4
J: TRBJ2-3
D: TRBD2
length: 16
size: NA

DNA: TGTGCCAGCACCTCGCCCCATGGCGGCCAAGAGACCCAGTACTTC
CDR3: CASTSPHGGQETQYF
V: TRBV5-4
J: TRBJ2-5
D: NA
length: 15
size: NA

DNA: TGTGCCAGCACGAGAGGTCTTCGGCAGAGCGAAAAACTGTTTTTT
CDR3: CASTRGLRQSEKLFF
V: TRBV2
J: TRBJ1-4
D: NA
length: 15
size: NA

DNA: TGTGCCAGCAGTGGGGCGTCCACAGATACGCAGTATTTT
CDR3: CASSGASTDTQYF
V: TRBV11-3
J: TRBJ2-3
D: NA
length: 13
size: NA

DNA: TGTGCCAGCTCACCAATGTACCTCGGTGGGCTAGCGGGAGAGATGGCCAAAAACATTCAGTACTTC
CDR3: CASSPMYLGGLAGEMAKNIQYF
V: TRBV18
J: TRBJ2-4
D: TRBD2
length: 22
size: NA

DNA: TGCGCCAGCAGCCCGAGCCCGGGACAGCTCTACGAGCAGTACTTC
CDR3: CASSPSPGQLYEQYF
V: TRBV5-1
J: TRBJ2-7
D: TRBD1
length: 15
size: NA

DNA: TGTGCCAGCAGTGACTCAACAGGGCAAGAGACCCAGTACTTC
CDR3: CASSDSTGQETQYF
V: TRBV6-4
J: TRBJ2-5
D: NA
length: 14
size: NA

DNA: TGTGCCAGCAGCCCACATAGCGGGGGGTCGGACGAGCAGTACTTC
CDR3: CASSPHSGGSDEQYF
V: TRBV9
J: TRBJ2-7
D: TRBD2
length: 15
size: once

DNA: TGTGCCAGCAGTTTGGGGGGAGAGCAGCCCCAGCATTTT
CDR3: CASSLGGEQPQHF
V: TRBV27
J: TRBJ1-5
D: NA
length: 13
size: once

DNA: TGTGCCAGTAGTACGGCGGACAATCAGCCCCAGCATTTT
CDR3: CASSTADNQPQHF
V: TRBV19
J: TRBJ1-5
D: NA
length: 13
size: NA

DNA: TGTGCCATCAGTGATAGGTTGGGGCTTAGCAATCAGCCCCAGCATTTT
CDR3: CAISDRLGLSNQPQHF
V: TRBV10-3
J: TRBJ1-5
D: NA
length: 16
size: few

DNA: TGTGCCAGCAGTTCCCCCCGGGGGGACTACGAGCAGTACTTC
CDR3: CASSSPRGDYEQYF
V: TRBV6-5
J: TRBJ2-7
D: TRBD2
length: 14
size: NA

DNA: TGTGCCACAACGGACTGGCTGCGAGCTTTCTTT
CDR3: CATTDWLRAFF
V: TRBV19
J: TRBJ1-1
D: NA
length: 11
size: once

DNA: TGTGCCAGCAGCCAAGTTTGGCGGGGGGTTTACAATGAGCAGTTCTTC
CDR3: CASSQVWRGVYNEQFF
V: TRBV3-1/TRBV3-2
J: TRBJ2-1
D: TRBD2
length: 16
size: NA

DNA: TGTGCCAGCAGTGAAGGACAGGGGGCTACAGATACGCAGTATTTT
CDR3: CASSEGQGATDTQYF
V: TRBV6-4
J: TRBJ2-3
D: TRBD1
length: 15
size: few

DNA: TGCGCCAGCAGCCAAGATGGGCTAAGACAGGGGAATCAGCCCCAGCATTTT
CDR3: CASSQDGLRQGNQPQHF
V: TRBV4-1
J: TRBJ1-5
D: TRBD1
length: 17
size: NA

DNA: TGTGCCAGTAGTGTCCACAGGGGGCTGAATCAGCCCCAGCATTTT
CDR3: CASSVHRGLNQPQHF
V: TRBV19
J: TRBJ1-5
D: TRBD1
length: 15
size: NA